This is a list of T cell receptor beta chains from one sample in a study of monozygotic twins with cystic fibrosis. TCRdb's table, derived via immunoSEQ multiplex PCR, lists solely in-frame clones and lacks some. The table shows about 7,500 clones, with 94% occurring only once. The source material was blood. The receptors were gathered from a boy aged 2 to 10 with cystic fibrosis. CDR3s include the opening cysteine and the closing phenylalanine or tryptophan. The order of the fields is clone size, J gene, V gene, D gene, CDR3 protein, CDR3 DNA. D genes are given only for firm matches. Clone size is given for some rows only: seen once, a few or many times, or a class if the clone is expanded.

abundance: NA; j_gene: TRBJ2-7; v_gene: TRBV6-5; d_gene: TRBD2; CDR3aa: CASSYLAGRGEQYF; CDR3nt: TGTGCCAGCAGTTACCTAGCGGGGAGGGGCGAGCAGTACTTC
abundance: NA; j_gene: TRBJ2-3; v_gene: TRBV10-3; d_gene: TRBD2; CDR3aa: CAISESELAGASTDTQYF; CDR3nt: TGTGCCATCAGTGAGTCCGAGCTAGCGGGGGCCAGCACAGATACGCAGTATTTT
abundance: NA; j_gene: TRBJ1-5; v_gene: TRBV9; d_gene: NA; CDR3aa: CASSPSGDFNQPQHF; CDR3nt: TGTGCCAGCAGCCCATCGGGGGATTTCAATCAGCCCCAGCATTTT
abundance: NA; j_gene: TRBJ1-1; v_gene: TRBV7-9; d_gene: TRBD1; CDR3aa: CASNSRTGGETEAFF; CDR3nt: TGTGCCAGCAACTCCAGGACAGGGGGCGAAACTGAAGCTTTCTTT
abundance: NA; j_gene: TRBJ1-2; v_gene: TRBV29-1; d_gene: NA; CDR3aa: CSVDGQPGEGYTF; CDR3nt: TGCAGCGTTGACGGACAGCCAGGTGAAGGCTACACCTTC
abundance: NA; j_gene: TRBJ1-4; v_gene: TRBV19; d_gene: NA; CDR3aa: CASSISEKLFF; CDR3nt: TGTGCCAGTAGTATTTCTGAAAAACTGTTTTTT
abundance: NA; j_gene: TRBJ2-3; v_gene: TRBV6-1; d_gene: NA; CDR3aa: CASSSRQEDTQYF; CDR3nt: TGTGCCAGCAGCTCACGACAGGAAGATACGCAGTATTTT
abundance: NA; j_gene: TRBJ1-1; v_gene: TRBV5-1; d_gene: NA; CDR3aa: CASSRQSMNTEAFF; CDR3nt: TGCGCCAGCAGCCGACAGTCCATGAACACTGAAGCTTTCTTT
abundance: NA; j_gene: TRBJ1-1; v_gene: TRBV6-6; d_gene: TRBD1; CDR3aa: CASSPGTGGRNTEAFF; CDR3nt: TGTGCCAGCAGTCCGGGGACAGGGGGCAGGAACACTGAAGCTTTCTTT
abundance: NA; j_gene: TRBJ1-1; v_gene: TRBV2; d_gene: NA; CDR3aa: CASSDELTVNTEAFF; CDR3nt: TGTGCCAGCAGTGACGAGCTTACAGTGAACACTGAAGCTTTCTTT
abundance: NA; j_gene: TRBJ2-2; v_gene: TRBV9; d_gene: NA; CDR3aa: CASSGQGGTGELFF; CDR3nt: TGTGCCAGCAGCGGACAGGGAGGCACCGGGGAGCTGTTTTTT
abundance: NA; j_gene: TRBJ2-5; v_gene: TRBV6-5; d_gene: TRBD2; CDR3aa: CASSEGVAGETQYF; CDR3nt: TGTGCCAGCAGTGAAGGGGTAGCGGGGGAGACCCAGTACTTC
abundance: NA; j_gene: TRBJ1-6; v_gene: TRBV7-2; d_gene: TRBD1; CDR3aa: CASSLEAGGISPLHF; CDR3nt: TGTGCCAGCAGCTTAGAGGCAGGGGGGATTTCACCCCTCCACTTT
abundance: NA; j_gene: TRBJ1-5; v_gene: TRBV5-5; d_gene: NA; CDR3aa: CASSVDPNQPQHF; CDR3nt: TGTGCCAGCAGCGTAGACCCCAATCAGCCCCAGCATTTT
abundance: once; j_gene: TRBJ2-1; v_gene: TRBV5-1; d_gene: NA; CDR3aa: CASSVTVDEQFF; CDR3nt: TGTGCCAGCAGCGTAACGGTCGATGAGCAGTTCTTC
abundance: NA; j_gene: TRBJ1-5; v_gene: TRBV19; d_gene: TRBD1; CDR3aa: CASTSTGNSNQPQHF; CDR3nt: TGTGCCAGTACCTCGACAGGGAATAGCAATCAGCCCCAGCATTTT
abundance: NA; j_gene: TRBJ2-3; v_gene: TRBV9; d_gene: NA; CDR3aa: CASSGTSTPDTQYF; CDR3nt: TGTGCCAGCAGCGGCACGTCCACACCGGATACGCAGTATTTT
abundance: NA; j_gene: TRBJ2-1; v_gene: TRBV4-2; d_gene: NA; CDR3aa: CASSQGYNEQFF; CDR3nt: TGTGCCAGCAGCCAGGGTTACAATGAGCAGTTCTTC
abundance: NA; j_gene: TRBJ2-2; v_gene: TRBV6-4; d_gene: NA; CDR3aa: CASSEVGGGTGELFF; CDR3nt: TGTGCCAGCAGTGAAGTTGGGGGCGGCACCGGGGAGCTGTTTTTT
abundance: NA; j_gene: TRBJ2-3; v_gene: TRBV10-1; d_gene: TRBD2; CDR3aa: CASSDLAGEATDTQYF; CDR3nt: TGCGCCAGCAGTGATCTAGCGGGGGAGGCCACAGATACGCAGTATTTT
abundance: NA; j_gene: TRBJ2-7; v_gene: TRBV14; d_gene: TRBD1; CDR3aa: CASSQGGTGLYEQYF; CDR3nt: TGTGCCAGCAGCCAAGGGGGGACAGGGCTATACGAGCAGTACTTC
abundance: NA; j_gene: TRBJ1-4; v_gene: TRBV5-5; d_gene: NA; CDR3aa: CASSLTGLATNEKLFF; CDR3nt: TGTGCCAGCAGCCTGACAGGATTGGCAACTAATGAAAAACTGTTTTTT
abundance: NA; j_gene: TRBJ2-3; v_gene: TRBV27; d_gene: NA; CDR3aa: CASSPRPASTSTDTQYF; CDR3nt: TGTGCCAGCAGTCCCAGGCCGGCGTCCACTAGCACAGATACGCAGTATTTT
abundance: NA; j_gene: TRBJ1-3; v_gene: TRBV29-1; d_gene: NA; CDR3aa: CSAPISGNTIYF; CDR3nt: TGCAGCGCACCCATCTCTGGAAACACCATATATTTT
abundance: NA; j_gene: TRBJ1-1; v_gene: TRBV5-6; d_gene: TRBD1; CDR3aa: CASSLANEGQGSAEAFF; CDR3nt: TGTGCCAGCAGCTTGGCCAACGAGGGACAGGGGAGCGCTGAAGCTTTCTTT
abundance: NA; j_gene: TRBJ1-1; v_gene: TRBV7-9; d_gene: NA; CDR3aa: CASSLGATGNTEAFF; CDR3nt: TGTGCCAGCAGCTTAGGGGCGACAGGGAACACTGAAGCTTTCTTT
abundance: NA; j_gene: TRBJ1-1; v_gene: TRBV7-9; d_gene: NA; CDR3aa: CASSLIGVSTEAFF; CDR3nt: TGTGCCAGCAGCTTAATCGGGGTGAGCACTGAAGCTTTCTTT
abundance: NA; j_gene: TRBJ2-3; v_gene: TRBV15; d_gene: TRBD1; CDR3aa: CATSVGTGGFSDTQYF; CDR3nt: TGTGCCACCAGCGTAGGGACAGGGGGTTTTTCAGATACGCAGTATTTT
abundance: NA; j_gene: TRBJ1-5; v_gene: TRBV18; d_gene: NA; CDR3aa: CASSPTARGSPQGNQPQHF; CDR3nt: TGTGCCAGCTCACCAACGGCCAGGGGTAGCCCACAGGGCAATCAGCCCCAGCATTTT
abundance: NA; j_gene: TRBJ1-3; v_gene: TRBV25-1; d_gene: TRBD1; CDR3aa: CASRPTGVGNTIYF; CDR3nt: TGTGCCAGCAGACCAACAGGGGTTGGAAACACCATATATTTT
abundance: NA; j_gene: TRBJ1-1; v_gene: TRBV11-3; d_gene: NA; CDR3aa: CASIGVLKDTEAFF; CDR3nt: TGTGCCAGCATTGGAGTCTTGAAGGACACTGAAGCTTTCTTT
abundance: NA; j_gene: TRBJ2-1; v_gene: TRBV7-9; d_gene: NA; CDR3aa: CASSFLSGSNNEQFF; CDR3nt: TGTGCCAGCAGCTTTCTTTCTGGCAGCAACAATGAGCAGTTCTTC
abundance: NA; j_gene: TRBJ1-6; v_gene: TRBV6-1; d_gene: NA; CDR3aa: CASSEAVADYNSPLHF; CDR3nt: TGTGCCAGCAGTGAAGCGGTCGCAGACTATAATTCACCCCTCCACTTT
abundance: NA; j_gene: TRBJ2-3; v_gene: TRBV4-2; d_gene: TRBD2; CDR3aa: CASSQESGGGPDTQYF; CDR3nt: TGTGCCAGCAGCCAAGAGTCGGGGGGGGGCCCAGATACGCAGTATTTT
abundance: NA; j_gene: TRBJ2-1; v_gene: TRBV6-5; d_gene: NA; CDR3aa: CASSYSARSSYNEQFF; CDR3nt: TGTGCCAGCAGTTACTCTGCCAGGAGCTCCTACAATGAGCAGTTCTTC
abundance: NA; j_gene: TRBJ1-4; v_gene: TRBV5-4; d_gene: NA; CDR3aa: CASSSGEVGKLFF; CDR3nt: TGTGCCAGCAGCTCCGGCGAAGTTGGAAAACTGTTTTTT
abundance: NA; j_gene: TRBJ2-7; v_gene: TRBV11-3; d_gene: TRBD1; CDR3aa: CASSFNRGPTYEQYF; CDR3nt: TGTGCCAGCAGCTTTAACAGGGGCCCCACCTACGAGCAGTACTTC
abundance: NA; j_gene: TRBJ2-5; v_gene: TRBV4-3; d_gene: TRBD2; CDR3aa: CASSQDPSGGAETQYF; CDR3nt: TGCGCCAGCAGCCAAGATCCTAGCGGGGGGGCCGAGACCCAGTACTTC
abundance: NA; j_gene: TRBJ2-5; v_gene: TRBV25-1; d_gene: TRBD1; CDR3aa: CASSYQGAGAQYF; CDR3nt: TGTGCCAGCAGTTACCAGGGGGCCGGGGCCCAGTACTTC
abundance: NA; j_gene: TRBJ2-3; v_gene: TRBV7-6; d_gene: NA; CDR3aa: CASSPGLGIDTQYF; CDR3nt: TGTGCCAGCAGCCCGGGCCTAGGGATAGATACGCAGTATTTT
abundance: NA; j_gene: TRBJ2-1; v_gene: TRBV29-1; d_gene: NA; CDR3aa: CSVELVGGQYNEQFF; CDR3nt: TGCAGCGTTGAACTTGTAGGAGGACAATACAATGAGCAGTTCTTC
abundance: NA; j_gene: TRBJ2-5; v_gene: TRBV7-2; d_gene: TRBD1; CDR3aa: CASLKEGTGGETQYF; CDR3nt: TGTGCCAGCCTAAAGGAAGGGACAGGGGGAGAGACCCAGTACTTC
abundance: NA; j_gene: TRBJ2-7; v_gene: TRBV4-1; d_gene: TRBD2; CDR3aa: CASSQASPGGGLSYEQYF; CDR3nt: TGCGCCAGCAGCCAAGCCTCACCCGGCGGGGGACTTTCCTACGAGCAGTACTTC
abundance: NA; j_gene: TRBJ1-2; v_gene: TRBV2; d_gene: TRBD1; CDR3aa: CASKGQGVVYGYTF; CDR3nt: TGTGCCAGCAAGGGACAGGGAGTTGTCTATGGCTACACCTTC
abundance: NA; j_gene: TRBJ2-7; v_gene: TRBV19; d_gene: NA; CDR3aa: CASSSQGIYEQYF; CDR3nt: TGTGCCAGTAGTTCCCAGGGGATCTACGAGCAGTACTTC
abundance: NA; j_gene: TRBJ1-1; v_gene: TRBV2; d_gene: TRBD1; CDR3aa: CASSVGTVNIDTEAFF; CDR3nt: TGTGCCAGCAGTGTTGGGACAGTGAATATTGACACTGAAGCTTTCTTT
abundance: NA; j_gene: TRBJ1-1; v_gene: TRBV7-2; d_gene: TRBD1; CDR3aa: CASSRARGPLEAFF; CDR3nt: TGTGCCAGCAGCCGGGCCAGGGGGCCACTTGAAGCTTTCTTT
abundance: once; j_gene: TRBJ2-3; v_gene: TRBV12-5; d_gene: NA; CDR3aa: CASGLAPGDSTDTQYF; CDR3nt: TGTGCTAGTGGTTTAGCTCCAGGGGACAGCACAGATACGCAGTATTTT
abundance: NA; j_gene: TRBJ1-3; v_gene: TRBV5-6; d_gene: NA; CDR3aa: CASSLWTPSGNTIYF; CDR3nt: TGTGCCAGCAGCTTGTGGACACCCTCTGGAAACACCATATATTTT
abundance: NA; j_gene: TRBJ2-1; v_gene: TRBV2; d_gene: NA; CDR3aa: CASLGGPYNEQFF; CDR3nt: TGTGCCAGCCTCGGAGGGCCCTACAATGAGCAGTTCTTC
abundance: NA; j_gene: TRBJ1-4; v_gene: TRBV15; d_gene: NA; CDR3aa: CATSSRGFNEKLFF; CDR3nt: TGTGCCACCAGCAGTAGGGGCTTTAATGAAAAACTGTTTTTT
abundance: NA; j_gene: TRBJ1-1; v_gene: TRBV15; d_gene: NA; CDR3aa: CATSPRGSPNTEAFF; CDR3nt: TGTGCCACCAGCCCAAGAGGGAGCCCGAACACTGAAGCTTTCTTT
abundance: once; j_gene: TRBJ2-7; v_gene: TRBV7-9; d_gene: NA; CDR3aa: CASSLPSYSPGEQYF; CDR3nt: TGTGCCAGCAGCTTACCTAGCTATAGTCCCGGGGAGCAGTACTTC
abundance: NA; j_gene: TRBJ2-1; v_gene: TRBV7-2; d_gene: TRBD2; CDR3aa: CASSFELAGGYNEQFF; CDR3nt: TGTGCCAGCAGCTTTGAACTAGCGGGGGGATACAATGAGCAGTTCTTC
abundance: NA; j_gene: TRBJ2-1; v_gene: TRBV7-2; d_gene: TRBD2; CDR3aa: CASKGLAGIHNEQFF; CDR3nt: TGTGCCAGCAAAGGACTAGCGGGGATTCACAATGAGCAGTTCTTC
abundance: once; j_gene: TRBJ2-2; v_gene: TRBV5-4; d_gene: NA; CDR3aa: CASSLMGSGELFF; CDR3nt: TGTGCCAGCAGCTTGATGGGTTCCGGGGAGCTGTTTTTT